The 9 T cell receptor beta chains below come from one sample, sequenced in a study of cytomegalovirus exposure and HLA in healthy donors. Data came from immunoSEQ multiplex PCR; TCRdb stores just in-frame clones and leaves some out. The table records about 38,000 clones, approximately 95% of them present only once. The sequenced sample consisted of PBMCs. The origin of the receptors is a man aged 18 to 35 in good health and CMV-seronegative.

The rearrangement uses TRBV7-8 and TRBJ2-7, with D hard to call. This CDR3 has 12 amino acids. Germline loops: CDR1 SGHVS, CDR2 FQNEAQ. V lost 2 bases, J lost 2 bases, and 4 bases lay in between. The CDR3, as DNA: TGTGCCAGCAGCTTAAGCCCCTACGAGCAGTACTTC. It codes for CASSLSPYEQYF.

CDR3 protein: CASSLVPGTGEETEAFF. The CDR3 region has the DNA TGCGCCAGCAGCTTGGTACCGGGGACAGGGGAGGAAACTGAAGCTTTCTTT. The chain is built from TRBV5-1 and TRBJ1-1; 10 nucleotides line up with TRBD1. V gave up 0 bases and J gave up 5 bases; unmatched junction bases: 10. The CDR3 is made up of 17 amino acids. The germline CDR1 and CDR2 sequences are SGHRS and YFSETQ.

J is TRBJ2-5 and V is TRBV25-1; TRBD1 matches 7 bases. V trimming: 5 bases; J trimming: 2 bases; junction bases outside the gene matches: 2. Germline V gene sequence: CDR1 MGHDK, CDR2 SYGVNS. This CDR3 has 13 residues. The CDR3 bases are TGTGCCAGCAGTTGGGACAGTCAAGAGACCCAGTACTTC. Its translation: CASSWDSQETQYF.

This chain joins TRBV12-5 and TRBJ2-3, with 10 bases lining up with TRBD2. Germline assignment: CDR1 LGHNT and CDR2 FRNRAP. V shed 6 bases, J shed 1 base, and the junction held 10 bases outside the gene matches. The CDR3 is 17 amino acids. The chain's CDR3 is CASGAGTSVFRTDTQYF. As DNA, the CDR3 is TGTGCTAGTGGGGCCGGGACTAGCGTTTTCCGCACAGATACGCAGTATTTT.

The J gene is TRBJ2-1, the V gene TRBV2, with TRBD2 identical over 7 bases. Germline V lookup: CDR1 SNHLY, CDR2 FYNNEI. The CDR3 sequence is 14 residues long. The junction had 2 bases not matched to a gene; V was cut back by 3 bases and J by 3 bases. The CDR3 spells CASSESGGYNEQFF. The CDR3 DNA is TGTGCCAGCAGTGAGTCGGGGGGCTACAATGAGCAGTTCTTC.

V and J are TRBV2 and TRBJ2-7, with 7 bases matching TRBD2. The trim removed 9 bases at V and 0 bases at J, leaving 2 bases unmatched. The CDR3 runs 12 residues. From germline, CDR1 is SNHLY and CDR2 FYNNEI. The CDR3 sequence is CASSGPSYEQYF. For the CDR3, the DNA is TGTGCCAGTAGCGGGCCCTCCTACGAGCAGTACTTC.

V usage is TRBV11-2 and J usage is TRBJ2-3; TRBD2 matches at 11 bases. CDR3 length: 18 residues. Germline CDR1 reads SGHAT; CDR2 reads FQNNGV. V was clipped by 8 bases and J by 2 bases; unmatched bases: 15. The CDR3 nucleotides read TGTGCCAGCCGAGAATTACCCGGGACTAGCGGAAACACAGATACGCAGTATTTT. This gives the protein CASRELPGTSGNTDTQYF.

The chain joins TRBV19 to TRBJ1-1; weak D call: TRBD1 (5 bases). The CDR3 is 13 residues long. V was cut by 7 bases and J by 4 bases, with 13 bases left in between. Germline V CDR1 and CDR2: LNHDA, SQIVND (reference sequence). The CDR3 reads CASNARVSTEAFF. CDR3 DNA sequence: TGTGCCAGTAACGCCAGGGTTTCCACTGAAGCTTTCTTT.

This chain joins TRBV7-9 and TRBJ2-7; D might be TRBD1 (5 bases). The length of the CDR3 is 13 residues. V was shortened by 1 base and J by 5 bases, with 9 bases between the two germline ends. Germline CDR1 SEHNR, CDR2 FQNEAQ (reference sequence). CDR3 nucleotides: TGTGCCAGCAGCTTAGGGCAGGGCCACGAGCAGTACTTC. Amino acid sequence: CASSLGQGHEQYF.